Each of the 18 T cell receptor beta chains below was sequenced from the same sample in a study of blood T cells in healthy people across ages. PCR was performed a second time for roughly 7 to 11 cycles using a sample-barcoded 5' primer and a J-beta primer mix. TCRdb passed the 5' RACE reads through MiXCR, listing each CDR3 protein once. The sample lists roughly 900,000 distinct CDR3 sequences, more than 25% occurring once. Sequenced: blood. The receptors come from a woman of 80 years or more in good health.

This clonotype was observed at least ten times. The V gene is TRBV10-3, the J gene TRBJ1-1; no definite D call. CDR1 is ENHRY, CDR2 SYGVKD, per germline. Trimming removed 11 bases at V and 4 bases at J, with 14 bases between. The CDR3 runs 12 residues. For the CDR3, the DNA is TGTGCCCATTCCCCGGGGTCCACTGAAGCTTTCTTT. Its protein product is CAHSPGSTEAFF.

V is TRBV5-1 and J is TRBJ2-7; a weak D match, TRBD1 (6 bases). V gave up 4 bases and J gave up 7 bases, with 15 bases separating them. Germline V gives CDR1 SGHRS, CDR2 YFSETQ. There are 13 residues in the CDR3. The CDR3 spells CASSAPGVEEQYF. The CDR3 nucleotides are TGCGCCAGCAGCGCCCCAGGGGTTGAAGAGCAGTACTTC.

To note about this clonotype: Since a much larger clone is just one base distant, this may be a read error. The chain links TRBV11-2 to TRBJ1-1, with D possibly TRBD1 on 6 matching bases. CDR1 and CDR2 from the germline V gene are SGHAT and FQNNGV. The CDR3 totals 15 residues. CDR3 sequence (DNA): TGTGCCGGCAGCTTAGGGGCGGTCAGGGGTTATGAAGCTTTCTTT. Its translation: CAGSLGAVRGYEAFF.

The V and J genes are TRBV4-1 and TRBJ1-2; TRBD1 agrees at 8 bases. Germline trimming cut 2 bases from V and 4 bases from J; bases unmatched to any gene: 6. This CDR3 has 15 residues. In germline, CDR1 is MGHRA, CDR2 YSYEKL. The CDR3 here is CASSQTDRERYGYTF. CDR3 bases: TGCGCCAGCAGCCAAACGGACAGGGAGCGCTATGGCTACACCTTC.

A few counts support this clonotype. V gene TRBV12-3 or TRBV12-4 combines with J gene TRBJ2-1, with a tentative D call TRBD2 (6 bases). V lost 5 bases and J 7 bases, leaving 9 bases between the germline ends. This CDR3 has 12 residues. CDR3 amino acids: CASSGGWNEQFF. The CDR3 nucleotides are TGTGCCAGCAGTGGGGGGTGGAATGAGCAGTTCTTC.

As concerns this clonotype: Just one base apart from a much larger clone, this may be a read error. The chain carries TRBV12-3 or TRBV12-4 and TRBJ1-1; D perhaps matches TRBD1 (5 bases). The CDR3 totals 17 residues. V was trimmed by 5 bases and J by 6 bases, leaving 25 bases between them. The CDR3 loop reads CASSVSGAGLKRSEAFF. The CDR3 DNA is TGTGCCAGCAGTGTCTCCGGGGCAGGGCTAAAAAGGTCTGAAGCTTTCTTT.

This clonotype was found many times. V usage is TRBV20-1 and J usage is TRBJ1-6, with D possibly being TRBD1 (6 bases). The CDR3 is 14 amino acids. Trimming shortened V by 0 bases and J by 8 bases, and 11 bases separated the two germline ends. Per the germline V gene, CDR1 is DFQATT and CDR2 is SNEGSKA (reference sequence). The CDR3 sequence: CSARDVGGHSPLHF. The DNA of the CDR3 is TGCAGTGCTAGAGATGTGGGGGGGCATTCACCCCTCCACTTT.

This chain connects TRBV18 to TRBJ1-1; 7 nucleotides line up with TRBD1. The CDR3 contains 17 residues. V dropped 2 bases and J dropped 1; count of bases not matched to a gene: 10. Germline V CDR1 and CDR2: KGHSH, LQKENI. The CDR3 spells CASSPYSGGIQNTEAFF. Here the CDR3 DNA reads TGTGCCAGCTCACCATATTCAGGGGGTATACAGAACACTGAAGCTTTCTTT.

This clonotype showed up many times. The chain joins TRBV7-9 to TRBJ2-7, with D tentatively TRBD1 (5 bases). V shed 3 bases and J shed 5 bases, with 14 bases lying between them. There are 14 residues in the CDR3. Germline V gene sequence: CDR1 SEHNR, CDR2 FQNEAQ (reference sequence). The CDR3 DNA reads TGTGCCAGCAGCTTTGATAGGGGATACCACGAGCAGTACTTC. Amino acid sequence: CASSFDRGYHEQYF.

With respect to this clonotype: A much larger clone lies a single base off, so this may be a read error. V is TRBV5-1 and J is TRBJ2-5, with 8 bases aligning to TRBD2. Germline CDR1 reads SGHRS; CDR2 reads YFSETQ. J gave up 11 bases and V 1 base, and 13 bases lay outside the gene matches. This CDR3 has 15 amino acids. The CDR3 sequence: CASSLLVAGYNEQYF. In DNA form, the CDR3 reads TGCGCCAGCAGCTTGTTGGTAGCGGGGTACAATGAGCAGTACTTC.

This clonotype was seen more than once but under ten times. A much larger clone lies a single base off, so this may be a read error. This chain links TRBV3-1 with TRBJ2-4; D might be TRBD2 (6 bases). CDR3 length equals 15 residues. Trimming took off 4 bases at V and 6 bases at J, with 16 bases between the two ends. The germline gives CDR1 LGHDT, CDR2 YNNKEL (reference sequence). The CDR3: CASSRSGVKINIQYF. DNA for the CDR3: TGTGCCAGCAGCCGGTCGGGGGTAAAAATAAACATTCAGTACTTC.

This clonotype was seen repeatedly, ten times or more. The chain employs TRBV7-6 and TRBJ2-3, with TRBD2 identical over 13 bases. The CDR3 totals 18 residues. Germline loops: CDR1 SGHVS, CDR2 FNYEAQ. The J segment lost 3 bases and the V segment lost 4 bases, leaving 10 bases of the junction unmatched. The CDR3 DNA reads TGTGCCAGCAGCTCACTAGCGGGGGGGCTAATTGGGACAGATACGCAGTATTTT. It is translated as CASSSLAGGLIGTDTQYF.

This sequence joins TRBV20-1 and TRBJ1-1, with TRBD1 identical over 8 bases. The CDR3 is 15 residues long. The trim removed 3 bases at V and 1 base at J, leaving 7 bases unmatched. The germline gives CDR1 DFQATT, CDR2 SNEGSKA (reference sequence). In nucleotides, the CDR3 is TGCAGTGCTAGTCCCGCCGGGACAGGGAACACTGAAGCTTTCTTT. It is translated as CSASPAGTGNTEAFF.

Comment on this clonotype: One end of the junction fails to match germline, which may point to a read error. The chain has TRBV5-1 and TRBJ2-3; D gene uncertain. CDR3 length equals 14 residues. Per germline, CDR1 SGHRS and CDR2 YFSETQ. CDR3 loop: CVSSLENSADTQYF. CDR3 DNA sequence: TGCGTCAGCAGCTTGGAGAACAGTGCAGATACGCAGTATTTT.

This rearrangement joins TRBV6-6 to TRBJ2-7, with D possibly matching TRBD2 (7 bases). This CDR3 contains 13 residues. Germline V gives CDR1 MNHNY, CDR2 SVGAGI (reference sequence). The germline V and J ends were trimmed by 10 bases and 7 bases, with 20 bases remaining between them. CDR3 amino acids: CATQGGGAHEQYF. The CDR3 region has the DNA TGTGCCACCCAAGGGGGAGGGGCCCATGAGCAGTACTTC.

This clonotype was seen only once. The chain has TRBV6-5 and TRBJ2-3, with 11 bases lining up with TRBD1. The germline V gene has CDR1 MNHEY and CDR2 SVGAGI. The CDR3 length is 14 residues. With V trimmed by 7 bases and J by 4 bases, 4 bases remained unmatched. The CDR3, as DNA: TGTGCCAGCAAGCGGACAGGGGGCGCAGATACGCAGTATTTT. It specifies CASKRTGGADTQYF.

The table lists this clonotype with many counts. The V call is TRBV7-2, the J call TRBJ2-5; the D gene could be TRBD1 or TRBD2 (6 bases each). Germline V CDR1 and CDR2: SGHTA, FQGNSA. The CDR3 loop spans 15 amino acids. V shed 2 bases and J shed 5 bases, with 15 bases lying between them. CDR3 amino acids: CASSLWGAGSETQYF. The CDR3 DNA follows: TGTGCCAGCAGCTTATGGGGGGCCGGGTCGGAGACCCAGTACTTC. The whole variable domain, remainder taken from reference TRBV7-2 and TRBJ2-5, is GAGVSQSPSNKVTEKGKDVELRCDPISGHTALYWYRQSLGQGLEFLIYFQGNSAPDKSGLPSDRFSAERTGGSVSTLTIQRTQQEDSAVYLCASSLWGAGSETQYFGPGTRLLVL.

This sequence joins TRBV30 and TRBJ2-2; possible D gene TRBD1, 6 bases. Per germline, CDR1 GTSNPN and CDR2 SVGIG (reference sequence). The CDR3 has 13 amino acids. With 3 bases removed from V and 4 bases from J, the gap between germline ends came to 9 bases. The CDR3 region has the DNA TGTGCCTGGAGATTACAGGGCACCGGGGAGCTGTTTTTT. Amino acids: CAWRLQGTGELFF.